This T cell receptor (beta chain) stems from a study of blood T cell repertoires in COVID-19. Study-level background: The analysed material was cDNA or gDNA that came from T cells, B-cell-depleted T cells, or PBMCs.

Participant ages covered about 18 to 95 years across 20 to 30 US areas. Participants' own reports of clinical history determined their cohort assignment. The J segment lost 10 bases and the V segment lost 5 bases, leaving 11 bases of the junction unmatched. The CDR3 covers 15 residues. Per the germline V gene, CDR1 is SGHTA and CDR2 is FQGNSA. Profiled with immunoSEQ multiplex PCR; TCRdb holds only in-frame clones, not every one. The table lists some 260,000 clones, around 84% of them singletons. V is TRBV7-2 and J is TRBJ1-6, with TRBD1 matching 7 bases. The specimen sequenced was PBMCs or T cells enriched from blood (not recorded which). The origin of this receptor is a man under 40 with acute COVID-19. For the CDR3, the DNA is TGTGCCAGCAGCCTAGACGGGGCAGGGGGATCACCCCTCCACTTT. It encodes CASSLDGAGGSPLHF.